This TCR beta chain is drawn from a study of blood T cell repertoires in COVID-19. How the authors handled the data: Nucleated cell number was recorded as an estimate derived from reference gene primer amplification. Produced via immunoSEQ multiplex PCR; TCRdb's table is partial and in-frame only. D and trimming come from the DNA, and the V and J calls and clone size come from that table. The table includes 140,000 to 150,000 clones, around 87% detected once. This TCR was sampled from a man between 60 and 75 years old who had recovered from COVID-19. Sequencing was performed on PBMCs or T cells enriched from blood (not recorded which).

The CDR3 protein is CASSPSGTGDNEQFF. The CDR3 region has the DNA TGTGCCAGCAGCCCCTCCGGGACAGGGGACAATGAGCAGTTCTTC. V is TRBV3-1 (or the pseudogene TRBV3-2) and J is TRBJ2-1, with 10 nucleotides matching TRBD1. Germline V lookup: CDR1 LGHDT, CDR2 YNNKEL (reference sequence). J was trimmed by 5 bases and V by 4 bases; bases with no gene match: 5. This CDR3 comprises 15 residues.